The T cell receptor (beta chain) described here comes from a study of identifying expanded T cells in peripheral blood. Study observations and caveats: Roughly 1.2 clones differed between technical replicates, versus roughly 16 and 20 over time.

During the collection period, no donor immune events like infections were recorded. Repertoires were generated with immunoSEQ multiplex PCR, while TCRdb's copy carries only in-frame clones and drops some. The repertoire includes 90,000 or so clones, more than 75% of them detected once, and 15% to 20% sits in the top ten. The V end lost 4 bases, the J end lost 7 bases, and 8 bases lay between the germline ends. The CDR3 loop spans 11 amino acids. Germline V gene data show CDR1 as SQVTM and CDR2 as ANQGSEA. This clone was counted once. The antigen is undetermined. The clonotype originates from a person aged 18 to 75 in good health. Sequenced: blood. This chain uses TRBV29-1 with TRBJ2-1; the D is unclear. CDR3 sequence: CSVGKGNEQFF. The CDR3 DNA follows: TGCAGCGTTGGAAAAGGGAATGAGCAGTTCTTC.